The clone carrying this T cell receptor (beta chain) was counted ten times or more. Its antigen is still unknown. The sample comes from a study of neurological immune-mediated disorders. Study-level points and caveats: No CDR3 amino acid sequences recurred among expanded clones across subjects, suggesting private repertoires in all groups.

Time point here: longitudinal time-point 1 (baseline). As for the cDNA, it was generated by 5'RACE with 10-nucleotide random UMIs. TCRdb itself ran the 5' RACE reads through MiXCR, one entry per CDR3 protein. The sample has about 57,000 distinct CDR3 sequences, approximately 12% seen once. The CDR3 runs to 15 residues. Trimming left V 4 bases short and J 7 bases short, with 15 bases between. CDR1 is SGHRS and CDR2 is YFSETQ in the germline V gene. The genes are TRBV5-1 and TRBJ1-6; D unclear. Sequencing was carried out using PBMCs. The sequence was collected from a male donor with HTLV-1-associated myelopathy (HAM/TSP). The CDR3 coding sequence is TGCGCCAGCAGCCCGCTCGGACCGACAAATTCACCCCTCCACTTT. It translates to CASSPLGPTNSPLHF.